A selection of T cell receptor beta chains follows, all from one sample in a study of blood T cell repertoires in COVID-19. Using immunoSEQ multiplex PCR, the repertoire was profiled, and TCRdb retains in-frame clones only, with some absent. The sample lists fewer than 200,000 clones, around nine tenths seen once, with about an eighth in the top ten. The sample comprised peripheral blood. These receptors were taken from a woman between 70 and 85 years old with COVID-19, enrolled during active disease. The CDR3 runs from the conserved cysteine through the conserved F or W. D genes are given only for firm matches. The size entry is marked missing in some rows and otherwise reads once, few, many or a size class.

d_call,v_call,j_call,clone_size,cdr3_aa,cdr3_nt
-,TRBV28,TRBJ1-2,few,CASRPVRTAASYTF,TGTGCCAGCAGACCCGTCCGGACAGCAGCATCCTACACCTTC
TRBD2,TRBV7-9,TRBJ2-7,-,CATSGTPSYEQYF,TGTGCCACTAGCGGGACCCCGTCCTACGAGCAGTACTTC
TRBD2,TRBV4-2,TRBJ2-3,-,CASSQRAGTAGLAASPDTQYF,TGTGCCAGCAGCCAACGCGCCGGGACGGCTGGACTAGCGGCCTCCCCGGATACGCAGTATTTT
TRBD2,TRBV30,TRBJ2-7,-,CAWSRREWGEQYF,TGTGCCTGGAGTCGGCGGGAGTGGGGCGAGCAGTACTTC
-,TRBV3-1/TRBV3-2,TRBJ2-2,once,CASRLDFEAGELFF,TGTGCCAGCAGATTAGATTTCGAGGCCGGGGAGCTGTTTTTT
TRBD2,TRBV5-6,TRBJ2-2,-,CASSSEPGLGYTGELFF,TGTGCCAGCAGCTCAGAACCGGGACTAGGATACACCGGGGAGCTGTTTTTT
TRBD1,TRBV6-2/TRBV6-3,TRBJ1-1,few,CASSSTGGASSEAFF,TGTGCCAGCAGTTCTACAGGGGGCGCGAGTAGTGAAGCTTTCTTT
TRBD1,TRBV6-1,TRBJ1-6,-,CASSAHRGDSYNSPLHF,TGTGCCAGCAGTGCCCACAGGGGTGACTCCTATAATTCACCCCTCCACTTT
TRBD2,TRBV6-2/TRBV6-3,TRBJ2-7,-,CASSRNSGSGSYEQYF,TGTGCCAGCAGTCGAAATAGCGGGAGCGGGTCCTACGAGCAGTACTTC
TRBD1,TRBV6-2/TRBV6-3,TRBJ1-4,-,CASSTGDSLNEKLFF,TGTGCCAGCAGTACCGGGGACAGCCTTAATGAAAAACTGTTTTTT
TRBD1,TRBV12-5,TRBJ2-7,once,CASGSSPGGYTYEQYF,TGTGCTAGTGGTTCGTCCCCAGGGGGCTATACCTACGAGCAGTACTTC